This T cell receptor (beta chain) came from a study of molecular identifiers for immune sequencing clone quantification. As for the study in general: Replicate experiments divided RNA from around 18,000 or 91,000 naive CD8 cells into five parts and sequenced four. Findings and limits, study-wide: Detectable among about a million naive cells, according to reports, was Jurkat TCR RNA spiked in from one cell.

TCRdb used MiXCR to reprocess the PCR reads, holding one entry per CDR3 protein. Of around 40,000 distinct CDR3 sequences listed, 15% to 20% are singletons. J was trimmed by 4 bases and V by 5 bases; bases with no gene match: 9. From germline, CDR1 is SEHNR and CDR2 FQNEAQ (reference sequence). The CDR3 sequence is 16 residues long. Between roughly 19,000 and 1,000,000 sorted cells, with 10%, 30% or 50% RNA, yielded naive CD8 libraries. The CD8+CD4-CCR7+CD45RA+ phenotype defined the sorted naive CD8 T cells. Of note for this clonotype: Antigen specificity is unknown.

The sequenced sample consisted of naive CD8+ T cells from blood, with Jurkat cell RNA spiked in. This sample's subset: FACS-sorted CD8+CD4-CCR7+CD45RA+ naive T cells. This rearrangement joins TRBV7-9 to TRBJ2-2; 8 nucleotides match TRBD1. This sequence was found in a human donor in good health. Some libraries in this study had Jurkat cell RNA spiked in. The CDR3 coding sequence is TGTGCCAGCAGCGTCGGACAGGGAATTAGCACCGGGGAGCTGTTTTTT. This translates into CASSVGQGISTGELFF.